This TCR beta chain was captured in a study of T cell changes during pregnancy in multiple sclerosis. Using immunoSEQ multiplex PCR, the repertoire was profiled, and TCRdb retains in-frame clones only, with some absent. This sample yields some 120,000 clones, of which 80% to 95% are seen a single time; 1.5% to 1.9% belongs to the top ten. The CDR3 contains 18 residues. The V gene's germline CDR1 is SGHTA and CDR2 FQGNSA. Unmatched junction bases numbered 16, after V lost 5 bases and J lost 3 bases. The sequencing used peripheral blood, collected in the third trimester of pregnancy. This TCR was sampled from a female donor with multiple sclerosis, enrolled in a pregnancy study. The rearrangement joins TRBV7-2 to TRBJ2-1, with 7 bases that match TRBD2. CDR3: CASSHHRFGGSFYNEQFF. Written as DNA, the CDR3 is TGTGCCAGCAGCCACCACCGGTTCGGCGGGAGTTTCTACAATGAGCAGTTCTTC.